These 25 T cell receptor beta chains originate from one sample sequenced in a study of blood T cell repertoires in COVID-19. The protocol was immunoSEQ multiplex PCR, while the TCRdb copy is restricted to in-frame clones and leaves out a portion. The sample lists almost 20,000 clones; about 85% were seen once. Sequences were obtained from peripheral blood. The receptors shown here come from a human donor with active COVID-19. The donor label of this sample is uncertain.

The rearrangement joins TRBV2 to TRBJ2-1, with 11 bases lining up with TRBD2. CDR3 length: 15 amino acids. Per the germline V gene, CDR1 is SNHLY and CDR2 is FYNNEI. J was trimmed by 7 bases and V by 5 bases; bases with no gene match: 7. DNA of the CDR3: TGTGCCAGCAGTCGTAGCGGGGGGGCCAAGAATGAGCAGTTCTTC. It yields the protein CASSRSGGAKNEQFF.

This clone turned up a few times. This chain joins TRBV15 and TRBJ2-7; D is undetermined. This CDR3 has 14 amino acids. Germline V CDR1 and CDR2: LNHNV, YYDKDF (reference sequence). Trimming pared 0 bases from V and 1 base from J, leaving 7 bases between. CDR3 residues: CATSRELPSYEQYF. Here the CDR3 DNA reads TGTGCCACCAGCAGAGAACTGCCGTCCTACGAGCAGTACTTC. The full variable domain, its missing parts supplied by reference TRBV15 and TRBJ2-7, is DAMVIQNPRYQVTQFGKPVTLSCSQTLNHNVMYWYQQKSSQAPKLLFHYYDKDFNNEADTPDNFQSRRPNTSFCFLDIRSPGLGDTAMYLCATSRELPSYEQYFGPGTRLTVT.

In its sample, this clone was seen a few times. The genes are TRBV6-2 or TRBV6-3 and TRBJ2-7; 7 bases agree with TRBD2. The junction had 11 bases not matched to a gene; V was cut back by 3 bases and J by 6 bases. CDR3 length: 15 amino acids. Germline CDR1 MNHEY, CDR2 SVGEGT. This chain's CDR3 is CASSYEPWGGAEQYF. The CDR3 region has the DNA TGTGCCAGCAGTTATGAGCCGTGGGGAGGGGCCGAGCAGTACTTC.

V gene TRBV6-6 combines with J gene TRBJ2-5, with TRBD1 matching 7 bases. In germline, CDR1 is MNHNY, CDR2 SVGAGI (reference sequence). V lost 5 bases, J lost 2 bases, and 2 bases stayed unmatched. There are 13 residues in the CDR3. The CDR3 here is CASSKTGQETQYF. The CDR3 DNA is TGTGCCAGCAGTAAGACAGGGCAAGAGACCCAGTACTTC.

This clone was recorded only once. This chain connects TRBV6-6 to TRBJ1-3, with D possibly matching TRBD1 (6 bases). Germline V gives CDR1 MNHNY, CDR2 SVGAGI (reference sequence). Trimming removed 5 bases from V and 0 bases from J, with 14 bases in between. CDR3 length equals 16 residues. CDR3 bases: TGTGCCAGCAGTCGAGAGGGGGGGTTCTCTGGAAACACCATATATTTT. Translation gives CASSREGGFSGNTIYF.

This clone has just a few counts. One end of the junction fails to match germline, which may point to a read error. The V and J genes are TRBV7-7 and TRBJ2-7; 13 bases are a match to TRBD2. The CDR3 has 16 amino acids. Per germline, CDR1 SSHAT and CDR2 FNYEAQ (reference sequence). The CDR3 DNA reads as TGTGCTAGCAGCCCCGGGACTAGCGGGGCATACCACGAGCAGTACTTC. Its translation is CASSPGTSGAYHEQYF.

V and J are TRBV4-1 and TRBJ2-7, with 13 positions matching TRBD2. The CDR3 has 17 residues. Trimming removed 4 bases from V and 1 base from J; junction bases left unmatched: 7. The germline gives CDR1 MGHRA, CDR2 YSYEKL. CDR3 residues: CASSLQTSGGNSYEQYF. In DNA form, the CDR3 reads TGCGCCAGCAGCCTACAGACTAGCGGGGGGAATTCCTACGAGCAGTACTTC.

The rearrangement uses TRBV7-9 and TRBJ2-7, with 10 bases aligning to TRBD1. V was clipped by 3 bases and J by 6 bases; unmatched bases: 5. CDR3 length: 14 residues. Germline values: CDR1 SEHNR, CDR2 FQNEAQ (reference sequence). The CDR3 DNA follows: TGTGCCAGCAGCTTGGGGACAGGGGCGGGCGAGCAGTACTTC. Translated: CASSLGTGAGEQYF.

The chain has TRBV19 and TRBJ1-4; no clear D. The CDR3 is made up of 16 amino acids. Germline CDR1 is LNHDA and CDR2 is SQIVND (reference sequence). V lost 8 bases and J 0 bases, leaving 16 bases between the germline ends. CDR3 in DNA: TGTGCCAGTTCCCTCTTTAACACCCCAACTAATGAAAAACTGTTTTTT. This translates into CASSLFNTPTNEKLFF.

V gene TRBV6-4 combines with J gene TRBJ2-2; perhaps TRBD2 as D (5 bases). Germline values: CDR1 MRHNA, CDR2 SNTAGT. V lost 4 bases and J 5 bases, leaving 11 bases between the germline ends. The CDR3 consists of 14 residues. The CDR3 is CASSASPGTGELFF. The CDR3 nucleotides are TGTGCCAGCAGTGCCAGCCCGGGGACCGGGGAGCTGTTTTTT.

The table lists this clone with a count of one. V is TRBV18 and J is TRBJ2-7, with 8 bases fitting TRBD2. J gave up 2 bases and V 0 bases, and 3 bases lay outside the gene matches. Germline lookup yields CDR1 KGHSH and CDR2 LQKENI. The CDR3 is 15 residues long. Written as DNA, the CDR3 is TGTGCCAGCTCACCACCTCCGGGGGGGACCTACGAGCAGTACTTC. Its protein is CASSPPPGGTYEQYF.

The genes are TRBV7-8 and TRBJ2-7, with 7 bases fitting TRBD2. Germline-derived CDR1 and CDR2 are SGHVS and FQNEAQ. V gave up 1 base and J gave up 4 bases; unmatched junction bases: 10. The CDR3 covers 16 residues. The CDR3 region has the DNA TGTGCCAGCAGCTTAGTCCTTGGTAGCGGGTCGTACGAGCAGTACTTC. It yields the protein CASSLVLGSGSYEQYF.

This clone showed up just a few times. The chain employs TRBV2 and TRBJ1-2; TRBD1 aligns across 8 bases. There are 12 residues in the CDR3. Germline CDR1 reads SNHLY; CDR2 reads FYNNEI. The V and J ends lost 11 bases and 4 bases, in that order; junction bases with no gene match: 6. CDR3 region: CAGQGRPYGYTF. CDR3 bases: TGTGCCGGACAGGGTCGTCCCTATGGCTACACCTTC.

CDR3 residues: CASSLVRQGARETQYF. CDR3 coding DNA: TGTGCCAGCAGCTTAGTAAGGCAGGGGGCGCGAGAGACCCAGTACTTC. The V gene is TRBV7-8, the J gene TRBJ2-5; 8 positions match TRBD1. Germline loops: CDR1 SGHVS, CDR2 FQNEAQ. The CDR3 runs to 16 residues. With V trimmed by 1 base and J by 4 bases, 8 bases remained unmatched.

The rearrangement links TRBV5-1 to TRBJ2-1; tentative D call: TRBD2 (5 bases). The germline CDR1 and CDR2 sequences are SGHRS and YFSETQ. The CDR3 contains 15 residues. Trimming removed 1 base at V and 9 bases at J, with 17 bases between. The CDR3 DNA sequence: TGCGCCAGCAGCTTGACCGCGGGCCGGGATGGTGAGCAGTTCTTC. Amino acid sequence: CASSLTAGRDGEQFF.

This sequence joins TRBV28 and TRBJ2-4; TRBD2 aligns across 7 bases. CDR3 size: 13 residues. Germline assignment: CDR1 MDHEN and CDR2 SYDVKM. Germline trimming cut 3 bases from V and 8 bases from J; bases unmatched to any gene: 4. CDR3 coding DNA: TGTGCCAGCAGTTTGCGGGGGACGGACATTCAGTACTTC. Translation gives CASSLRGTDIQYF.

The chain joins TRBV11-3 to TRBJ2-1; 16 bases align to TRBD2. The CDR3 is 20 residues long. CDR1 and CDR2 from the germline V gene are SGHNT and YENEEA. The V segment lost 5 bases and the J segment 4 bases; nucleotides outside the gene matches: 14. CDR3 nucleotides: TGTGCCAGCAGCCCTCGGCCGGGACTAGCGGGGGGGTCTTCTTACAATGAGCAGTTCTTC. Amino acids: CASSPRPGLAGGSSYNEQFF. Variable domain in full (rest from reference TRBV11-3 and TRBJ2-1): EAGVVQSPRYKIIEKKQPVAFWCNPISGHNTLYWYLQNLGQGPELLIRYENEEAVDDSQLPKDRFSAERLKGVDSTLKIQPAELGDSAVYLCASSPRPGLAGGSSYNEQFFGPGTRLTVL.

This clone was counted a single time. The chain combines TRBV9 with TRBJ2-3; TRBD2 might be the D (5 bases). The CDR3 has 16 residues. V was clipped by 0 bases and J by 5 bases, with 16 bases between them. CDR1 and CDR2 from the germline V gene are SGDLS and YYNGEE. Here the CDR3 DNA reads TGTGCCAGCAGCGTAGATGCGGGCCCCCTCAAAGATACGCAGTATTTT. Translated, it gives CASSVDAGPLKDTQYF.

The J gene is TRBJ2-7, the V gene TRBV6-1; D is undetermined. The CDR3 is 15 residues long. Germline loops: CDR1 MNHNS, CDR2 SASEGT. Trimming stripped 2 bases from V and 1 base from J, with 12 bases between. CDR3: CASSESQVLSYEQYF. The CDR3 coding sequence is TGTGCCAGCAGTGAATCCCAGGTTCTATCCTACGAGCAGTACTTC.

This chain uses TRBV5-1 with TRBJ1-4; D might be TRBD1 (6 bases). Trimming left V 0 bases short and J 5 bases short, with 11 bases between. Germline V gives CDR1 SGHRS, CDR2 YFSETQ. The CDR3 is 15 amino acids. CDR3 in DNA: TGCGCCAGCAGCTTGGCCGGACAGCTAAATGAAAAACTGTTTTTT. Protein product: CASSLAGQLNEKLFF.

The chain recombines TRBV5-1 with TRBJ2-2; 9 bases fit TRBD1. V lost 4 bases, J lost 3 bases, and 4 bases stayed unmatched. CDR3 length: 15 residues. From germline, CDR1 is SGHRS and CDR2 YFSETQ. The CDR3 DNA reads TGCGCCAGCAGCGGAAGGACAGGGGACACCGGGGAGCTGTTTTTT. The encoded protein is CASSGRTGDTGELFF.

The CDR3 loop is CASSYSTSGAYNEQFF. CDR3 DNA sequence: TGTGCCAGCAGTTACTCTACTAGCGGGGCCTACAATGAGCAGTTCTTC. This chain joins TRBV6-2 or TRBV6-3 and TRBJ2-1; 10 nucleotides line up with TRBD2. Germline lookup yields CDR1 MNHEY and CDR2 SVGEGT. V shed 0 bases, J shed 2 bases, and the junction held 1 base outside the gene matches. The CDR3 has 16 amino acids.

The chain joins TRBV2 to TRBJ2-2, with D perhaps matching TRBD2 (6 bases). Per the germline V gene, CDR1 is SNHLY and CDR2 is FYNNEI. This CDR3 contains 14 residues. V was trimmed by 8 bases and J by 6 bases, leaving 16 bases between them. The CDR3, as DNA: TGTGCCAGCGTAAGGGGCCGGGGGTCCGGGGAGCTGTTTTTT. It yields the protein CASVRGRGSGELFF.

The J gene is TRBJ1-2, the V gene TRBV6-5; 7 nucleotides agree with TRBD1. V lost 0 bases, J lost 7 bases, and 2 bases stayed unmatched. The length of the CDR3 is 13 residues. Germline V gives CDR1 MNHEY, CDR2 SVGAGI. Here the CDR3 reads CASSYSGGRGYTF. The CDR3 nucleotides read TGTGCCAGCAGTTACTCAGGGGGCCGTGGCTACACCTTC.

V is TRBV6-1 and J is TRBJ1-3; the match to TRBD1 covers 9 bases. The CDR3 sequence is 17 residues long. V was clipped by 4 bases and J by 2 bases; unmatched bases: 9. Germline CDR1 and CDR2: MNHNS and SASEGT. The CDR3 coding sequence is TGTGCCAGCAGTGCTGACAGGGGGACGGAGGCTGGAAACACCATATATTTT. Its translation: CASSADRGTEAGNTIYF.